The present TCR beta chain was sequenced within a study of beta chain features in type 1 diabetes. Study results and caveats: A closer apparent resemblance between naive, central memory and Treg TCRB repertoires was seen in patients than in healthy donors. Shorter TCRB CDR3s, moderately but significantly so, were found in Type 1 diabetes patients in all four CD4+ subsets.

Heparinised blood was drawn once per donor, averaging approximately 100 mL. Germline V gene lookup returns CDR1 SQVTM and CDR2 ANQGSEA. Trimming took 7 bases from V and 4 from J; bases not matched to a gene: 12. The CDR3 length is 14 residues. Comments on this clone: Its antigen is not known.

All of the isolated RNA was reverse transcribed, so expressed TCRB transcripts were sequenced. It was found that naive, central memory and regulatory T cell samples averaged around 3.7 million reads. The data were produced by immunoSEQ multiplex PCR, yet TCRdb's version contains in-frame clones alone and is incomplete. The sample comprises around 310,000 clones, approximately 11% of which are singletons, and about 0.015% rests with the top ten. The chain has TRBV29-1 and TRBJ1-1; TRBD1 matches at 7 bases. This receptor was identified in a woman under 40 in good health. Sequencing was done on a sample of naive CD4+ T cells from blood. The CDR3 here is CSATGAVISTEAFF. CDR3 bases: TGCAGCGCCACAGGGGCCGTCATATCCACTGAAGCTTTCTTT.